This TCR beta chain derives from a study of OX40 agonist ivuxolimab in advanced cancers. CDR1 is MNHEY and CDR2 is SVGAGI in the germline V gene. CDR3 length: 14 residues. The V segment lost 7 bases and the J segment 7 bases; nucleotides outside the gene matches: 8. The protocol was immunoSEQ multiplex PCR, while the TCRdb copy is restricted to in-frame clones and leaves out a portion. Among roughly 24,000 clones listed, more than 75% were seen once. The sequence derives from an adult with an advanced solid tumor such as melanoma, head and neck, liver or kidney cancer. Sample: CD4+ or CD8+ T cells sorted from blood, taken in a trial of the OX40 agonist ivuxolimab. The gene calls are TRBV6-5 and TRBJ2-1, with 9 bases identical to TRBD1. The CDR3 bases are TGTGCCAGCATGCCGGGACAGGGCTGGAATGAGCAGTTCTTC. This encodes CASMPGQGWNEQFF.